The sequence of this T cell receptor (beta chain) was determined in a study of shared clonotypes between healthy human individuals. Broader study findings: Estimated richness values were generally larger in naive subsets than in memory subsets.

As regards this clone: Its antigen is undetermined.

Produced via immunoSEQ multiplex PCR; TCRdb's table is partial and in-frame only. Here the sample spans some 380,000 clones, 96% being singletons. V dropped 4 bases and J dropped 3; count of bases not matched to a gene: 9. The CDR3 is 17 amino acids. Germline V lookup: CDR1 SGHKS, CDR2 YYEKEE (reference sequence). Sequencing was carried out using memory CD8+ T cells sorted from blood. Subset given: CD45RO+ cells pooled with CCR7-negative TemRA cells. This sequence was found in a man aged 25-45 years in good health. V usage is TRBV5-5 and J usage is TRBJ2-3; 12 nucleotides match TRBD1. CDR3: CASSPARDRGPTDTQYF. The CDR3 DNA reads TGTGCCAGCAGCCCGGCCCGGGACAGGGGGCCTACAGATACGCAGTATTTT.